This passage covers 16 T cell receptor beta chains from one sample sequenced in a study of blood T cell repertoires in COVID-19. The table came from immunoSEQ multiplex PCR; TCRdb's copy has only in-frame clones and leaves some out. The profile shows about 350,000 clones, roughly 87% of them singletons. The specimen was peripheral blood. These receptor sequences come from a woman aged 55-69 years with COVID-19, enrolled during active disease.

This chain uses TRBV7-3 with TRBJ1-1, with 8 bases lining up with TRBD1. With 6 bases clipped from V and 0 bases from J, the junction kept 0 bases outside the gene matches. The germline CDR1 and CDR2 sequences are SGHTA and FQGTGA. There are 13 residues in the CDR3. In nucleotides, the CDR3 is TGTGCCAGCAGACAGGGGGTGAACACTGAAGCTTTCTTT. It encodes CASRQGVNTEAFF.

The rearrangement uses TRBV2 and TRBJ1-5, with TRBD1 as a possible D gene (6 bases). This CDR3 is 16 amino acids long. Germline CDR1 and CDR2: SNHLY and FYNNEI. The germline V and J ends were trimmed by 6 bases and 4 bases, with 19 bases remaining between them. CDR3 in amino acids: CASRERTEGGNQPQHF. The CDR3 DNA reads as TGTGCCAGCAGGGAACGGACAGAGGGTGGGAATCAGCCCCAGCATTTT.

The CDR3 nucleotides are TGTGCCAGCAGTTACGGCGGCAGGGGGCGAGAGACCCAGTACTTC. Residues: CASSYGGRGRETQYF. The V and J genes are TRBV6-6 and TRBJ2-5; 8 bases align to TRBD1. V lost 2 bases and J lost 4; bases outside the gene matches: 6. Germline values: CDR1 MNHNY, CDR2 SVGAGI (reference sequence). The CDR3 has 15 amino acids.

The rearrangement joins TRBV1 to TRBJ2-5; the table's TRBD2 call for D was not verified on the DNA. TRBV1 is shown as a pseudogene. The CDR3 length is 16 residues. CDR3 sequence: CTSSPSGDSTQETQYF. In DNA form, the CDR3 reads TGCACCAGCAGCCCCAGTGGGGACTCAACACAAGAGACCCAGTACTTC.

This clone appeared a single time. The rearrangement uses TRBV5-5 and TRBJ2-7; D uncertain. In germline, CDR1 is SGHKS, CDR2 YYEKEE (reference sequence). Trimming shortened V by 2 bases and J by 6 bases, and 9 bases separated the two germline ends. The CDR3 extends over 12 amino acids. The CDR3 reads CASSFPGAEQYF. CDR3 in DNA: TGTGCCAGCAGCTTCCCAGGTGCCGAGCAGTACTTC.

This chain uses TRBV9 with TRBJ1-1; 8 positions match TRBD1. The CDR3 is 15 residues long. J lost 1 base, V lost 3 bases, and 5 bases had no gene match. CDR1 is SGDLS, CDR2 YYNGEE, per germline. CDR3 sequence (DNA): TGTGCCAGCAGCGGAAACAGGGGGAAGAACACTGAAGCTTTCTTT. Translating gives CASSGNRGKNTEAFF.

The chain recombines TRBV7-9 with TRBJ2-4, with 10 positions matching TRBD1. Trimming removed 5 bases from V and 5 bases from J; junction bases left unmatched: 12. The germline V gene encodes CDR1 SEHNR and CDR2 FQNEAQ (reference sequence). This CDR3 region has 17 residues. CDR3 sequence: CASSRDRGPSRQNIQYF. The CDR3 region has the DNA TGTGCCAGCAGCCGGGACAGGGGCCCATCTCGCCAAAACATTCAGTACTTC. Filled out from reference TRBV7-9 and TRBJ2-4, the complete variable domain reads DTGVSQNPRHKITKRGQNVTFRCDPISEHNRLYWYRQTLGQGPEFLTYFQNEAQLEKSRLLSDRFSAERPKGSFSTLEIQRTEQGDSAMYLCASSRDRGPSRQNIQYFGAGTRLSVL.

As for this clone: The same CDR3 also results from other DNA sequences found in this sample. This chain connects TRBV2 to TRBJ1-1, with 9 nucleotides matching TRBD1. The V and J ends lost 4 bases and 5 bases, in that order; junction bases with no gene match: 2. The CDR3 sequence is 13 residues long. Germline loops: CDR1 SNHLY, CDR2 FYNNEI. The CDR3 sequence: CASSGQGGTEAFF. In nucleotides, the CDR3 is TGTGCCAGCAGTGGACAGGGGGGTACTGAAGCTTTCTTT.

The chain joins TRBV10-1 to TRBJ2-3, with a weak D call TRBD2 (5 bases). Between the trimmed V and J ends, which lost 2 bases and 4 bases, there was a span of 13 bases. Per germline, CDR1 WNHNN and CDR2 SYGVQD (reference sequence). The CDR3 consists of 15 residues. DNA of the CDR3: TGCGCCAGCAGTGAGGTGGGCAGAGGGCCAGATACGCAGTATTTT. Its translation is CASSEVGRGPDTQYF.

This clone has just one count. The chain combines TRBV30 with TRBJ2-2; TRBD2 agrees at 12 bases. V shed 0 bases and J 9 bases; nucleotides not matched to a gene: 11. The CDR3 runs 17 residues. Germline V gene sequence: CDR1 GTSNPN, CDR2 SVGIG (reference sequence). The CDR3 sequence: CAWSVHRLAGGVRELFF. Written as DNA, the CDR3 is TGTGCCTGGAGTGTACATCGGCTAGCGGGGGGGGTTAGGGAGCTGTTTTTT.

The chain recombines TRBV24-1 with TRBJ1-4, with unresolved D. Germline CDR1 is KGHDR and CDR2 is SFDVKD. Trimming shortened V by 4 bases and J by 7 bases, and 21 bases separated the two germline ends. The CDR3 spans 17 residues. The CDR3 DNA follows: TGTGCCACCAGTGACCTTCCTCCACGGGGTCGGAGTGAAAAACTGTTTTTT. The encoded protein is CATSDLPPRGRSEKLFF.

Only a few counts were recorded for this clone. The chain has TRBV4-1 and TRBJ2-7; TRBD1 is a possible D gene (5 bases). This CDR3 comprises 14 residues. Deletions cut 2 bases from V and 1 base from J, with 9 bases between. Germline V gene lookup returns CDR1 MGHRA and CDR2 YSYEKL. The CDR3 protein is CASSQNSGSYEQYF. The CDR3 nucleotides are TGCGCCAGCAGCCAAAACTCAGGGTCCTACGAGCAGTACTTC.

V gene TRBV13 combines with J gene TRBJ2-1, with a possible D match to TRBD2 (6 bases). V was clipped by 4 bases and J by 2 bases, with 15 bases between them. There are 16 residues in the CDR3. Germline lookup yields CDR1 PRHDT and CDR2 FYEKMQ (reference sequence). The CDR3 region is CASSSKVGTPYNEQFF. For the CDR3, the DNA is TGTGCCAGCAGCTCGAAAGTGGGGACTCCCTACAATGAGCAGTTCTTC.

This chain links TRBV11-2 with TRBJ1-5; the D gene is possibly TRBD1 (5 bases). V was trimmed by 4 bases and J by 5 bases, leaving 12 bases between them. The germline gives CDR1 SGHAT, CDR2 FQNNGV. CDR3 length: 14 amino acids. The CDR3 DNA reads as TGTGCCAGCAGCTGGATGGGGCGCGATCAGCCCCAGCATTTT. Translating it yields CASSWMGRDQPQHF.

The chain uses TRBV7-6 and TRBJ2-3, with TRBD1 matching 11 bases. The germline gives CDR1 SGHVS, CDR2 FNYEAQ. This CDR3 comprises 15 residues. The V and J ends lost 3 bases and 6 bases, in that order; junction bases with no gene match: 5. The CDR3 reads CASSLGQGVGDTQYF. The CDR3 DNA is TGTGCCAGCAGCTTGGGACAGGGGGTTGGGGATACGCAGTATTTT.

The DNA of the CDR3 is TGTGCCAGCAGTTATGGGACAGGGGGCCCCGGGGAGCTGTTTTTT. Translating gives CASSYGTGGPGELFF. The rearrangement joins TRBV6-2 or TRBV6-3 to TRBJ2-2; 12 bases map to TRBD1. Trimming cost V 3 bases and J 6 bases; bases outside gene matches: 2. The germline V gene has CDR1 MNHEY and CDR2 SVGEGT. CDR3 size: 15 residues.